This TCR beta chain was sequenced in a study of T cell responses to AZD1222 COVID-19 vaccine. CDR3 size: 16 residues. Germline V gene sequence: CDR1 SGHVS, CDR2 FQNEAQ. Trimming took 2 bases from V and 3 from J; bases not matched to a gene: 7. Profiling relied on immunoSEQ multiplex PCR, and the TCRdb table lists in-frame clones only, not all of them. Here the sample spans about 130,000 clones, around 90% being singletons. The receptor's source is an adult in good health. Material: peripheral blood, obtained on day 0 of AZD1222 vaccination. The J gene is TRBJ2-7, the V gene TRBV7-8, with TRBD1 identical over 10 bases. The CDR3 reads CASSLPTGTGDYEQYF. The CDR3 nucleotides are TGTGCCAGCAGCTTACCAACCGGGACAGGGGACTACGAGCAGTACTTC.